These T cell receptor beta chains were read from a single sample in a study of T cells after yellow fever vaccination. TCRdb redid the calling of the 5' RACE reads with MiXCR, one entry per CDR3 protein. The sample comprises 200,000 to 300,000 distinct CDR3 sequences, 10% to 15% of which are singletons, and 0.4% to 0.55% rests with the top ten. This sample comprised CD4+ T cells sorted from PBMCs, obtained 45 days after the yellow fever booster vaccination. These receptors were collected from a young man who received the YFV17D yellow fever vaccine. The CDR3 runs from the conserved cysteine through the conserved F or W. The D gene is left open where the match is weak. Clone size is shown for a subset of rows, as once, few, many or a class of expanded clone.

TRBJ1-5	many	.	TRBV20-1	TGCAGTGCTAGAGATGGGGGGATTCAGCCCCAGCATTTT	CSARDGGIQPQHF
TRBJ1-5	few	TRBD1	TRBV6-2/TRBV6-3	TGTGCCAGCAGTTACACCTCGACAGGGATCTATAGCAATCAGCCCCAGCATTTT	CASSYTSTGIYSNQPQHF
TRBJ2-1	many	.	TRBV29-1	TGCAGCGCGACTCGGGGGAGCTCCTACAATGAGCAGTTCTTC	CSATRGSSYNEQFF
TRBJ2-5	few	.	TRBV19	TGTGCCAGTAGGTGGGCGGCCGGAGAGACCCAGTACTTC	CASRWAAGETQYF
TRBJ2-5	.	.	TRBV5-1	TGCGCCAGCAGCCCCATGGGAACAGGGAGGAAGGAGACCCAGTACTTC	CASSPMGTGRKETQYF
TRBJ2-1	.	.	TRBV7-9	TGTGCCAGCAGCTCCAGCGGCAAGAGCTCCTACAATGAGCAGTTCTTC	CASSSSGKSSYNEQFF
TRBJ2-1	.	.	TRBV20-1	TGCAGTGCTAGTCCCCGGCGAAAAGTTAGCAATGAGCAGTTCTTC	CSASPRRKVSNEQFF
TRBJ1-1	.	.	TRBV4-3	TGCGCCAGCAGCCAAGATAGCAGTTTCTCTGAAGCTTTCTTT	CASSQDSSFSEAFF
TRBJ2-5	.	.	TRBV5-4	TGTGCCAGCAGCTTGGTCGCTAGCTCTCAAGAGACCCAGTACTTC	CASSLVASSQETQYF
TRBJ2-5	few	.	TRBV5-1	TGCGCCAGCAGCTCGGGACACCGACAAGAGACCCAGTACTTC	CASSSGHRQETQYF
TRBJ2-3	.	.	TRBV20-1	TGCAGTGCGGGCCGCGGCGCAGATACGCAGTATTTT	CSAGRGADTQYF
TRBJ1-6	.	.	TRBV20-1	TGCAGTGCTAGAGACACCGGGGGCGGTGACTCCTATAATTCACCCCTCCACTTT	CSARDTGGGDSYNSPLHF
TRBJ2-2	few	.	TRBV24-1	TGTGCCACCAGTGACCAGACCGGGGAGCTGTTTTTT	CATSDQTGELFF
TRBJ2-1	few	TRBD2	TRBV7-9	TGTGCCAGCAGCTTATTGGCTAGCGGGAAGGGCGAGCAGTTCTTC	CASSLLASGKGEQFF
TRBJ2-5	.	.	TRBV24-1	TGTGCCACCAGTGATCCCAAACAAGAGACCCAGTACTTC	CATSDPKQETQYF
TRBJ2-1	many	.	TRBV6-4	TGTGCCAGCAGGAATCTAGCGTCCAATGAGCAGTTCTTC	CASRNLASNEQFF
TRBJ1-6	.	.	TRBV3-1	TGTGCCAGCAGCCAAGGGAACAATTCACCCCTCCACTTT	CASSQGNNSPLHF
TRBJ2-2	.	.	TRBV4-3	TGCGCCAGCAGCCAATTATTCGGGGAGCTGTTTTTT	CASSQLFGELFF
TRBJ1-2	.	TRBD1	TRBV7-9	TGTGCCAGCAGCTTGGGACAGTCGGAAATCTATGGCTACACCTTC	CASSLGQSEIYGYTF
TRBJ2-2	.	.	TRBV12-3/TRBV12-4	TGTGCCAGCAGGAAAGGACTGAACACCGGGGAGCTGTTTTTT	CASRKGLNTGELFF
TRBJ2-1	.	TRBD2	TRBV4-3	TGCGCCAGCAGCCAAGATGGGGGGGGGATGGGTGGGCAGTTCTTC	CASSQDGGGMGGQFF
TRBJ2-7	few	.	TRBV3-1	TGTGCCAGCAGCCAAACCATCATGAGTAGCTCCTACGAGCAGTACTTC	CASSQTIMSSSYEQYF
TRBJ2-7	.	.	TRBV12-3/TRBV12-4	TGTGCCAGCAGTTTTGGGACACTCACATCCTACGAGCAGTACTTC	CASSFGTLTSYEQYF